This paragraph reports one TCR beta chain. Its target is not known. The sample is drawn from a study of T cell clusters in autoimmune cytopenias. Study summary: A median age of about 60 years and mean of around 55 years characterized healthy donor controls.

TRB rearrangements were amplified by touch-down multiplex PCR with mixed TRB-A/B primers. TCRdb re-called the multiplex PCR reads and shows each CDR3 protein once, DNA omitted. The listing records just over 6,000 distinct CDR3 sequences. The germline V gene has CDR1 ENHRY and CDR2 SYGVKD. This CDR3 contains 15 residues. TRB was amplified from approximately 250 ng of peripheral blood genomic DNA per sample. Study conclusions and caveats: Functional roles of the in silico T cell clusters still await experimental validation.

This same sample was also taken into another study, of T cell repertoires in aging, cancer and after chemotherapy. That paper adds: No conclusions about immunological memory after chemotherapy can be drawn from the repertoire data.

The origin of this receptor is a human donor in good health. The chain has TRBV10-3 and TRBJ2-7; no DNA is available, so the TRBD1 call from TCRdb remains unchecked. Sequenced material: peripheral blood. The CDR3 loop is CAISESIRLGHEQYF.